This T cell receptor (beta chain) was identified during a study of sequential checkpoint blockade in melanoma. Profiling relied on immunoSEQ multiplex PCR, and the TCRdb table lists in-frame clones only, not all of them. The sample gives 13,000 to 15,000 clones, approximately 52% of which show up once; about 16% is in the top ten. As for treatment: randomized to nivolumab then ipilimumab (arm A) or the reverse (arm B). Sequences were derived from CD8+ T cells sorted from blood (inferred from file names), sampled from a patient given nivolumab and ipilimumab in sequence. The clonotype originates from a human donor with melanoma.

The CDR3 spells CASSDASGGRERKLFF. CDR3 nucleotides: TGTGCCAGCAGTGACGCTTCAGGGGGCCGCGAACGTAAACTGTTTTTT. The chain has TRBV2 and TRBJ1-4; 8 nucleotides line up with TRBD1. The germline V gene encodes CDR1 SNHLY and CDR2 FYNNEI. The CDR3 extends over 16 amino acids. After removal of 3 bases from V and 11 bases from J, the junction contained 14 bases not matched to a gene.